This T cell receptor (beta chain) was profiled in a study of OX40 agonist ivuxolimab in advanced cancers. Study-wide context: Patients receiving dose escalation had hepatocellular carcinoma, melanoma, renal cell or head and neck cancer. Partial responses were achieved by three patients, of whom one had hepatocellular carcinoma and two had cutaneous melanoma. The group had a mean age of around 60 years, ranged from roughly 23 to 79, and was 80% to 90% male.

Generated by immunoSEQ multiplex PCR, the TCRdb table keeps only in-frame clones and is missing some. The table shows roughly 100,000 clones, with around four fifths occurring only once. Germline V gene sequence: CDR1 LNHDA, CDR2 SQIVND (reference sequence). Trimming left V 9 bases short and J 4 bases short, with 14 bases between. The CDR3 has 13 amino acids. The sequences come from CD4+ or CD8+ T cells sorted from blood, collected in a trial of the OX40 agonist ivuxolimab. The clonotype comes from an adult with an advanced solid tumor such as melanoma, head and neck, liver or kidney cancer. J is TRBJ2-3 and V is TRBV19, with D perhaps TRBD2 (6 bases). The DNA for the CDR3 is TGTGCCAGCACGCCGCGGGGCGCAGATACGCAGTATTTT. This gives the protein CASTPRGADTQYF.